Presented here are 10 T cell receptor beta chains from one specimen sequenced in a study of T cell responses to AZD1222 COVID-19 vaccine. The method was immunoSEQ multiplex PCR; TCRdb's version includes in-frame clones alone and lacks a portion of them. Among 130,000 to 150,000 clones listed, roughly 89% were seen once. This material consisted of peripheral blood, taken on day 0 of AZD1222 vaccination. All receptors come from an adult in good health.

The chain uses TRBV5-4 and TRBJ2-7; D is possibly TRBD1 (6 bases). The J call may be mistaken, given a closer DNA end match to TRBJ2-5. CDR1 and CDR2 (germline): SGHNT, YYREEE (reference sequence). The CDR3 length is 13 residues. Here the CDR3 reads CASSPDSTETQYF. CDR3 DNA: TGTGCCAGCAGCCCGGACAGTACAGAGACCCAGTACTTC.

V gene TRBV9 combines with J gene TRBJ2-7, with D possibly being TRBD1 or TRBD2 (5 bases each). Trimming left V 3 bases short and J 7 bases short, with 11 bases between. The CDR3 spans 12 residues. Germline V gene lookup returns CDR1 SGDLS and CDR2 YYNGEE. The CDR3 sequence is CASSDPGREQYF. For the CDR3, the DNA is TGTGCCAGCAGCGATCCAGGGAGAGAGCAGTACTTC.

This sequence joins TRBV5-1 and TRBJ2-2; 9 nucleotides align to TRBD1. The CDR3 contains 16 residues. V shed 1 base and J 3 bases; nucleotides not matched to a gene: 4. The germline V gene encodes CDR1 SGHRS and CDR2 YFSETQ. CDR3 sequence: CASSLLGQGYTGELFF. CDR3 DNA: TGCGCCAGCAGCTTGTTGGGACAGGGATACACCGGGGAGCTGTTTTTT.

This clone has only a few counts. The DNA of the CDR3 is TGTGCCAGCAGTAGGGGAACCTATGGCTACACCTTC. This codes for CASSRGTYGYTF. This chain uses TRBV27 with TRBJ1-2, with D maybe TRBD1 (5 bases). CDR3 length: 12 amino acids. V gave up 5 bases and J gave up 4 bases, with 8 bases separating them. Germline V gives CDR1 MNHEY, CDR2 SMNVEV (reference sequence).

This clone showed up just a few times. Written as DNA, the CDR3 is TGTGCCAGCAGCTTAAGGACAGGGTCACCCTACGAGCAGTACTTC. It encodes CASSLRTGSPYEQYF. The chain couples TRBV7-6 to TRBJ2-7; 8 nucleotides line up with TRBD1. CDR1 is SGHVS, CDR2 FNYEAQ, per germline. This CDR3 is 15 amino acids long. V was pared by 2 bases and J by 2 bases, with 5 bases of the junction left unmatched.

The chain's CDR3 is CASSPRRDVSGNTIYF. Written as DNA, the CDR3 is TGTGCCAGCAGTCCGAGGCGAGATGTCTCTGGAAACACCATATATTTT. The rearrangement links TRBV7-9 to TRBJ1-3; no definite D call. Trimming took 6 bases from V and 0 from J, leaving 15 bases between them. There are 16 residues in the CDR3. Germline V gives CDR1 SEHNR, CDR2 FQNEAQ (reference sequence).

V and J are TRBV5-5 and TRBJ2-7, with a weak D call TRBD1 (5 bases). CDR3 size: 14 residues. CDR1 is SGHKS, CDR2 YYEKEE, per germline (reference sequence). With 4 bases removed from V and 4 bases from J, the gap between germline ends came to 15 bases. The CDR3 nucleotides read TGTGCCAGCAGCCCTCCCCTCAGGGCTTACGAGCAGTACTTC. It yields the protein CASSPPLRAYEQYF.

This clone came up a few times. This chain joins TRBV6-2 or TRBV6-3 and TRBJ1-1, with a weak D call TRBD1 (6 bases). Germline V gene lookup returns CDR1 MNHEY and CDR2 SVGEGT. Trimming pared 5 bases from V and 6 bases from J, leaving 10 bases between. The CDR3 runs 12 residues. The CDR3 spells CASSRRTAEAFF. For the CDR3, the DNA is TGTGCCAGCAGTCGACGGACAGCTGAAGCTTTCTTT.

J is TRBJ2-7 and V is TRBV6-5; weak D call: TRBD1 (5 bases). Germline-derived CDR1 and CDR2 are MNHEY and SVGAGI. The ends were cut back, 6 bases at V and 6 bases at J, with 12 bases in the middle. The CDR3 runs to 12 residues. The CDR3 protein is CASRSDSREQYF. In DNA form, the CDR3 reads TGTGCCAGCAGATCAGACAGCCGCGAGCAGTACTTC.

The chain recombines TRBV19 with TRBJ1-4; 8 bases align to TRBD1. The V and J ends lost 7 bases and 8 bases, in that order; junction bases with no gene match: 9. The CDR3 loop spans 14 amino acids. The V gene's germline CDR1 is LNHDA and CDR2 SQIVND (reference sequence). The CDR3 protein is CASTPDRDREKLFF. The CDR3 nucleotides are TGTGCCAGTACCCCCGACAGGGACAGGGAAAAACTGTTTTTT.